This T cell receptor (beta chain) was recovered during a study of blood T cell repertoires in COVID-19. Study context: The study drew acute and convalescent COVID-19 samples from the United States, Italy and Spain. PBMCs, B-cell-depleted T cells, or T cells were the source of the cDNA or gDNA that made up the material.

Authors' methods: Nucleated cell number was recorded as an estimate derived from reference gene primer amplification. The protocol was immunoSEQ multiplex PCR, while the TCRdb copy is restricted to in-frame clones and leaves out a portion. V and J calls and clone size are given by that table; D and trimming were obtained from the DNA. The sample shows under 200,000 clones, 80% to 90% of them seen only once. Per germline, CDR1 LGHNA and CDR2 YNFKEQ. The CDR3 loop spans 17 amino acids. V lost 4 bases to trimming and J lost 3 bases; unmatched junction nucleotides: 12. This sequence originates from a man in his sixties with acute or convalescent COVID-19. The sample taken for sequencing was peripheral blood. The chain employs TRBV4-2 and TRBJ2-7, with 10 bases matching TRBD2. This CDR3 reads CASSLSLLSSGSYEQYF. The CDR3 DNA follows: TGTGCCAGCAGCCTAAGTCTCCTCTCTAGCGGGAGCTACGAGCAGTACTTC.